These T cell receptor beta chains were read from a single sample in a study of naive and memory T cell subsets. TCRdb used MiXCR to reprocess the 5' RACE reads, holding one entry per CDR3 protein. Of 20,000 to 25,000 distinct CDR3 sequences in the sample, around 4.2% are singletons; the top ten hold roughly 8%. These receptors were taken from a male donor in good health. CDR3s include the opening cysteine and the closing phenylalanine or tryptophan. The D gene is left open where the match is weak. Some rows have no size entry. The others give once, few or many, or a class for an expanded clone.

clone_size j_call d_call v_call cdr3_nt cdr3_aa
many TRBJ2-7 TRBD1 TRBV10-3 TGTGCCACCTCTCGTACGACAGGGATGATGAACGAGCAGTACTTC CATSRTTGMMNEQYF
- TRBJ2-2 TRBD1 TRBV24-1 TGTGCCACTAGGACAGGGGGGGACACCGGGGAGCTGTTTTTT CATRTGGDTGELFF
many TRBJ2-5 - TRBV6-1 TGTGCCATAAACAGGGTGGGGGAGACCCAGTACTTC CAINRVGETQYF
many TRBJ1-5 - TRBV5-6 TGTGCCAGCAGCTTTCGCTCGGGAGGCGGCAATCAGCCCCAGCATTTT CASSFRSGGGNQPQHF
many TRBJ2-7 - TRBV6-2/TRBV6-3 TGTGCCAGCAGTTACCCGCAGTACGAGCAGTACTTC CASSYPQYEQYF
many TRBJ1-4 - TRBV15 TGTGCCACCAGCAGCGGGACTCACGATAATGAAAAACTGTTTTTT CATSSGTHDNEKLFF
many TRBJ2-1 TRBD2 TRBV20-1 TGCAGTGCTACTAGCGGGGGGGAATACAATGAGCAGTTCTTC CSATSGGEYNEQFF
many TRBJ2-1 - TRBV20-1 TGCAGTGCTTCAGCGGGCCACCACAATGAGCAGTTCTTC CSASAGHHNEQFF
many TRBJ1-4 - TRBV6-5 TGTGCCAGCAGTCGACAACTAAGTGGGGAAAAACTGTTTTTT CASSRQLSGEKLFF
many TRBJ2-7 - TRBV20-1 TGCAGTGCTAGACGCGGACTTTACGAGCAGTACTTC CSARRGLYEQYF
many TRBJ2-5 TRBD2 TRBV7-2 TGTGCCAGCAGCTTAGCGGGTAGCGGGGGGGCCCGCTTCCAAGAGACCCAGTACTTC CASSLAGSGGARFQETQYF
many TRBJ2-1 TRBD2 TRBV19 TGTGCCACAACCTCCCGCGGGAGCTCCCGATACAATGAGCAGTTCTTC CATTSRGSSRYNEQFF
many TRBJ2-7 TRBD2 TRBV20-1 TGCAGTGCTTCCCCGGGACTAGGAGGCGAGCAGTACTTC CSASPGLGGEQYF
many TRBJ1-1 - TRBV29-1 TGCAGCGTTATTAGTCAGGGAGGGACTGAAGCTTTCTTT CSVISQGGTEAFF
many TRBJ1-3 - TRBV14 TGTGCCAGCAGCCGAGGATCGCTCAACTCTGGAAACACCATATATTTT CASSRGSLNSGNTIYF
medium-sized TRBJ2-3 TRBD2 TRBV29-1 TGCAGCGTTGGGCGCGGGGGGGGCACAGATACGCAGTATTTT CSVGRGGGTDTQYF
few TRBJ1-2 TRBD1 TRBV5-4 TGTGCCAGCAGGCCTGGGACAGGGTCCCCACATAGCTATGGCTACACCTTC CASRPGTGSPHSYGYTF
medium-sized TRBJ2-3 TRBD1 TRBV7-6 TGTGCCAGCAGCTTAGGTCTGGGACAGGGGACAGATACGCAGTATTTT CASSLGLGQGTDTQYF
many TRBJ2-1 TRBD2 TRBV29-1 TGCAGCGTTACTAGCGGGGGGATAACCTACAATGAGCAGTTCTTC CSVTSGGITYNEQFF
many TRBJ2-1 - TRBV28 TGTGCCAGCAGTCCGGACCTAGCTTCTCCTCACAATGAGCAGTTCTTC CASSPDLASPHNEQFF
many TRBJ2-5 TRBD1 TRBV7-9 TGTGCCAGCAGTTTCCCCCGGGGACAGCAAGAGACCCAGTACTTC CASSFPRGQQETQYF
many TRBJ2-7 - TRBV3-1 TGTGCCAGCACCACCCGGGGCGTCTACGAGCAGTACTTC CASTTRGVYEQYF